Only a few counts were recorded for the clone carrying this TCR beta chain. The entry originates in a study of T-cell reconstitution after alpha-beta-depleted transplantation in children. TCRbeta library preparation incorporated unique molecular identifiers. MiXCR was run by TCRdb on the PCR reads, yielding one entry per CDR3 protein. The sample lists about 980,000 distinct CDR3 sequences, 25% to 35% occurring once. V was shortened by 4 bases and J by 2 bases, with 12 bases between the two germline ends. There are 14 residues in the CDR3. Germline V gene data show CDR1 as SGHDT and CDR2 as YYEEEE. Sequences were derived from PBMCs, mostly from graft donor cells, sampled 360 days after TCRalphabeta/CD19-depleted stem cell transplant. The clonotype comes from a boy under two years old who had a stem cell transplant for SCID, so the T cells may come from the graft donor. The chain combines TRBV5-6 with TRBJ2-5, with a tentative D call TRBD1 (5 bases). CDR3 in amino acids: CASSRTTDQETQYF. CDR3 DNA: TGTGCCAGCAGCCGAACGACAGATCAAGAGACCCAGTACTTC.